This TCR beta chain emerged from a study of blood T cell repertoires in COVID-19. Across 24 US areas, participants ranged in age from 18 to 89 years. Donors were grouped by their self-reported clinical history. Donors in Cohort 3 who had recovered were those with two negative PCRs, healthcare professional clearance, or resolution of their symptoms. Sequenced by immunoSEQ multiplex PCR; TCRdb stores in-frame clones only, minus some. This repertoire shows roughly 330,000 clones, around 87% found once; its top ten account for roughly 5.3%. Trimming shortened V by 3 bases and J by 4 bases, and 11 bases separated the two germline ends. Germline-derived CDR1 and CDR2 are SGHKS and YYEKEE (reference sequence). The CDR3 runs 13 residues.

The V and J genes are TRBV5-5 and TRBJ2-7, with D perhaps TRBD2 (6 bases). The sample comprised PBMCs or T cells enriched from blood (not recorded which). This receptor was identified in a woman aged 30 to 39 who had recovered from COVID-19. DNA for the CDR3: TGTGCCAGCAGCTCCCCGGCGGGATACGAGCAGTACTTC. Amino acid sequence: CASSSPAGYEQYF.